The 7 T cell receptor beta chains below all came from one sample that was sequenced in a study of CD8 T cells in Susac syndrome. cDNA came from about 0.51 to 1 ug RNA primed by random hexamers. One entry per CDR3 protein, called by TCRdb with MiXCR from the immunoSEQ multiplex PCR reads. Of over 350,000 distinct CDR3 sequences listed, more than 70% are singletons. The sequencing input was CD8+ T cells from PBMCs. The receptors stem from a human donor with multiple sclerosis.

The chain joins TRBV13 to TRBJ1-1; D may be TRBD1 (6 bases). CDR1 PRHDT and CDR2 FYEKMQ come from the germline V gene (reference sequence). V lost 2 bases, J lost 5 bases, and 15 bases lay in between. CDR3 length equals 15 residues. The CDR3 is CASSLIAGEETEAFF. For the CDR3, the DNA is TGTGCCAGCAGCTTAATCGCAGGGGAGGAAACTGAAGCTTTCTTT.

V gene TRBV7-9 combines with J gene TRBJ1-2, with 8 bases identical to TRBD1. The germline CDR1 and CDR2 sequences are SEHNR and FQNEAQ (reference sequence). With V trimmed by 5 bases and J by 4 bases, 12 bases remained unmatched. This CDR3 contains 16 residues. CDR3 bases: TGTGCCAGCAGCCATTGGACAGGGAATCTCTTCTATGGCTACACCTTC. This sequence encodes CASSHWTGNLFYGYTF.

This sequence joins TRBV6-1 and TRBJ2-3; a weak D match, TRBD2 (6 bases). The CDR3 is 15 amino acids. Germline CDR1 is MNHNS and CDR2 is SASEGT. V shed 2 bases and J shed 0 bases, with 9 bases lying between them. CDR3 bases: TGTGCCAGCAGTGAACCGGGGGTTAGCACAGATACGCAGTATTTT. Residues: CASSEPGVSTDTQYF.

This rearrangement joins TRBV30 to TRBJ2-7, with D possibly being TRBD1 (7 bases). This CDR3 has 15 amino acids. Germline V gene lookup returns CDR1 GTSNPN and CDR2 SVGIG (reference sequence). Trimming took 1 base from V and 3 from J, leaving 16 bases between them. The CDR3 is CAWSGGAGGNYEQYF. The CDR3 region has the DNA TGTGCCTGGAGTGGCGGGGCAGGGGGTAACTACGAGCAGTACTTC.

This clonotype was seen a single time. The rearrangement links TRBV18 to TRBJ2-2, with D perhaps TRBD1 (6 bases). The germline V and J ends were trimmed by 6 bases and 2 bases, with 13 bases remaining between them. CDR1 and CDR2 from the germline V gene are KGHSH and LQKENI. This CDR3 contains 15 residues. As DNA, the CDR3 is TGTGCCAGCTCTCCTCGGGACACCAACACCGGGGAGCTGTTTTTT. Translated, it gives CASSPRDTNTGELFF.

CDR3 nucleotide sequence: TGTGCCAGCAGTTTATCACTAGCGGGAGGCAATGAGCAGTTCTTC. It encodes CASSLSLAGGNEQFF. The J gene is TRBJ2-1, the V gene TRBV27, with TRBD2 matching 12 bases. Unmatched junction bases numbered 0, after V lost 0 bases and J lost 6 bases. Germline CDR1 is MNHEY and CDR2 is SMNVEV (reference sequence). The CDR3 extends over 15 amino acids.

The J gene is TRBJ1-3, the V gene TRBV30; possibly TRBD1 for D (6 bases). The CDR3 is 13 residues long. Trimming cost V 4 bases and J 2 bases, with 9 bases left between them. Looked up from germline, CDR1 is GTSNPN and CDR2 is SVGIG (reference sequence). The CDR3: CAWNEGAGNTIYF. In nucleotides, the CDR3 is TGTGCCTGGAACGAGGGGGCTGGAAACACCATATATTTT.